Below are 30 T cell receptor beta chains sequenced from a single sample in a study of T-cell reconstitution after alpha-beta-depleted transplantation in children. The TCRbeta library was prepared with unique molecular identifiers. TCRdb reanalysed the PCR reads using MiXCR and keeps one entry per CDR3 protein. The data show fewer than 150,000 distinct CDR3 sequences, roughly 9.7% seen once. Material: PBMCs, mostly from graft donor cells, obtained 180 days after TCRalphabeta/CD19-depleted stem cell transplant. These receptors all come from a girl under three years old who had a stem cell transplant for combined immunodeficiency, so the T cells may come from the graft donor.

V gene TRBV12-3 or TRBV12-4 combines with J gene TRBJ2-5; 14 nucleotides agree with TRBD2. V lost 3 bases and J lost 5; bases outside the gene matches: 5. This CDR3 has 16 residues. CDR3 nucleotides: TGTGCCAGCAGTTTCCCGGGACTAGCGGGAGAGGAGACCCAGTACTTC. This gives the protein CASSFPGLAGEETQYF.

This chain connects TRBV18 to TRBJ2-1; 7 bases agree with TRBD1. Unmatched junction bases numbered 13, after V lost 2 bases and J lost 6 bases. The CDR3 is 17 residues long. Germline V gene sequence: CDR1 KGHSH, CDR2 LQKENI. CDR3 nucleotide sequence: TGTGCCAGCTCACCAGGAGCACAGGGGCCTCTGGGCAATGAGCAGTTCTTC. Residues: CASSPGAQGPLGNEQFF.

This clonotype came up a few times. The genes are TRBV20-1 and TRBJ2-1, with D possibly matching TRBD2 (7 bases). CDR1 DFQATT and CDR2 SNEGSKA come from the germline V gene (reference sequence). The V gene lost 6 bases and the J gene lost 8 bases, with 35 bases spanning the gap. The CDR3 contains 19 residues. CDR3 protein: CSAVDITQPGGLGFDEQFF. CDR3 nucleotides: TGCAGTGCCGTGGACATTACGCAACCGGGGGGCCTAGGTTTTGATGAGCAGTTCTTC.

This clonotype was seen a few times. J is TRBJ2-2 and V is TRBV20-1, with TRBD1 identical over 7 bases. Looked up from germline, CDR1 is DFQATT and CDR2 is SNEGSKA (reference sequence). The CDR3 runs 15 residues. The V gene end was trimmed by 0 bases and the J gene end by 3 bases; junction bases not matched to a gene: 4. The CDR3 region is CSARDRDSHTGELFF. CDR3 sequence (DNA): TGCAGTGCTAGAGACCGGGACAGTCACACCGGGGAGCTGTTTTTT.

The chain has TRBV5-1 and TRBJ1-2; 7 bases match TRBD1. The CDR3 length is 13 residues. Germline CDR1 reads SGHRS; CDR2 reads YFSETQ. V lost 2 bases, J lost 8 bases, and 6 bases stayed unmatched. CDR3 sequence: CASSLRQGSGYTF. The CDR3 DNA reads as TGCGCCAGCAGCTTAAGACAGGGAAGCGGCTACACCTTC. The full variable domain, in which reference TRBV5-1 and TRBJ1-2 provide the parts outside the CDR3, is KAGVTQTPRYLIKTRGQQVTLSCSPISGHRSVSWYQQTPGQGLQFLFEYFSETQRNKGNFPGRFSGRQFSNSRSEMNVSTLELGDSALYLCASSLRQGSGYTFGSGTRLTVV.

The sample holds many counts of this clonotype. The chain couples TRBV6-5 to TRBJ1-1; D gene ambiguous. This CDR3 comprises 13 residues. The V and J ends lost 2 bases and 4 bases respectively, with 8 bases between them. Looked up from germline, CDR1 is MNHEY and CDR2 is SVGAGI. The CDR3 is CASSYRPLTEAFF. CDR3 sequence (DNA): TGTGCCAGCAGTTACAGGCCTCTCACTGAAGCTTTCTTT.

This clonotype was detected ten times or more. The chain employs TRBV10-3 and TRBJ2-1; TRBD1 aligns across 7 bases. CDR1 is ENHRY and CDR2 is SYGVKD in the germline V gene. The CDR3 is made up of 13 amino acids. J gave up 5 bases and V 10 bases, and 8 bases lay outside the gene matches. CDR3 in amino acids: CATCLTGNNEQFF. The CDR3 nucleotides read TGTGCCACCTGCTTGACAGGGAACAATGAGCAGTTCTTC.

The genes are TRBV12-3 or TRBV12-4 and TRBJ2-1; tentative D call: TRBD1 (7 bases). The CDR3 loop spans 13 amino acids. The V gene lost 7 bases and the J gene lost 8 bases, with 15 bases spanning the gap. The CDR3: CASTEGASDEQFF. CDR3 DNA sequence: TGTGCCAGCACGGAGGGGGCCAGTGATGAGCAGTTCTTC.

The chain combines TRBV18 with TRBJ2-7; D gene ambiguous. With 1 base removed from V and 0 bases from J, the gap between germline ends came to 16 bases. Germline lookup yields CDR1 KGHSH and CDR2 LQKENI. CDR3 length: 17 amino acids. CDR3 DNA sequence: TGTGCCAGCTCACCACGGCCTAATAGGCAGGACTCCTACGAGCAGTACTTC. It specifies CASSPRPNRQDSYEQYF. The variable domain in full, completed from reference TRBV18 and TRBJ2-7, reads NAGVMQNPRHLVRRRGQEARLRCSPMKGHSHVYWYRQLPEEGLKFMVYLQKENIIDESGMPKERFSAEFPKEGPSILRIQQVVRGDSAAYFCASSPRPNRQDSYEQYFGPGTRLTVT.

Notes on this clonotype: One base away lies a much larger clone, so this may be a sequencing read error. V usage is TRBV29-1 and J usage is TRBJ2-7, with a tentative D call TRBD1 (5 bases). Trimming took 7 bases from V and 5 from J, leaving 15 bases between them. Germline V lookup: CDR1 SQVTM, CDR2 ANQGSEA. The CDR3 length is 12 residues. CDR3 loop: CSASWGIHEQYF. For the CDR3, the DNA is TGCAGCGCCTCATGGGGCATCCACGAGCAGTACTTC.

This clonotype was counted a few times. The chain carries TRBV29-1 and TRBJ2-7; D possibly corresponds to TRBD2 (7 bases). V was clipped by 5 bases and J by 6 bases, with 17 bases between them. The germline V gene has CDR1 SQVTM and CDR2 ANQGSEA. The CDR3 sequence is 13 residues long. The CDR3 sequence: CSVRLSGGGEQYF. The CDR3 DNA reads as TGCAGCGTTCGCCTTTCGGGGGGCGGCGAGCAGTACTTC.

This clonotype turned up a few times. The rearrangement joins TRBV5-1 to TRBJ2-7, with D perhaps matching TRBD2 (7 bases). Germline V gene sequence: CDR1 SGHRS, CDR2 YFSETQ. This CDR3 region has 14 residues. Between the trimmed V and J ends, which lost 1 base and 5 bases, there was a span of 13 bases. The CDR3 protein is CASSLLGGGHEQYF. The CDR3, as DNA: TGCGCCAGCAGCTTGCTGGGAGGGGGTCACGAGCAGTACTTC.

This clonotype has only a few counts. The CDR3 DNA is TGCGCCAGCAGCCAAGATCGAGAGGGGAGACGAGCTAATGAAAAACTGTTTTTT. It yields the protein CASSQDREGRRANEKLFF. The genes are TRBV4-3 and TRBJ1-4; D perhaps matches TRBD1 (5 bases). CDR1 is LGHNA, CDR2 YSLEER, per germline. The CDR3 runs to 18 residues. V lost 0 bases, J lost 3 bases, and 17 bases lay in between.

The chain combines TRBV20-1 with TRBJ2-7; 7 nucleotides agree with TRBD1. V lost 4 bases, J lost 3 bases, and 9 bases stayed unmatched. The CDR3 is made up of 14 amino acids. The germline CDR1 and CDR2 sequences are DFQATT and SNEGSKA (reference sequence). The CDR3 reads CSAKSPTGDYEQYF. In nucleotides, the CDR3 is TGCAGTGCTAAATCCCCTACAGGGGACTACGAGCAGTACTTC.

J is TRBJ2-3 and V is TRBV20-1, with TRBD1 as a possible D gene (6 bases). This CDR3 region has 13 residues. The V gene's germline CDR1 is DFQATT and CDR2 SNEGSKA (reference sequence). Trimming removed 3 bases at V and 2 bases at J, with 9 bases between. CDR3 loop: CSARGDNTDTQYF. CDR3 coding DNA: TGCAGTGCTAGGGGGGACAACACAGATACGCAGTATTTT.

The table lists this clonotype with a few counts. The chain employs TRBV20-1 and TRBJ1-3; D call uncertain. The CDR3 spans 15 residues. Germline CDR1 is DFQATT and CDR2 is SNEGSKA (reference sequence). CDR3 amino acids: CSVGTLPSSGNTIYF. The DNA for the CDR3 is TGCAGCGTTGGCACTCTCCCTAGCTCTGGAAACACCATATATTTT.

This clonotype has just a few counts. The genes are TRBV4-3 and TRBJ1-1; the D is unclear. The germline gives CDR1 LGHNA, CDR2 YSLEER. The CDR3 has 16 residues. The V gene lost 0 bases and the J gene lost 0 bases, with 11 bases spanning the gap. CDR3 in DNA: TGCGCCAGCAGCCAAGATTCTTCCACCCTGAACACTGAAGCTTTCTTT. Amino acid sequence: CASSQDSSTLNTEAFF.

For the CDR3, the DNA is TGTGCCAGCAGCGAAGACAGGGACTCTGGAAACACCATATATTTT. It translates to CASSEDRDSGNTIYF. The rearrangement links TRBV7-8 to TRBJ1-3; TRBD1 matches 7 bases. CDR1 and CDR2 (germline): SGHVS, FQNEAQ. V gave up 5 bases and J gave up 0 bases; unmatched junction bases: 4. The CDR3 totals 15 residues.

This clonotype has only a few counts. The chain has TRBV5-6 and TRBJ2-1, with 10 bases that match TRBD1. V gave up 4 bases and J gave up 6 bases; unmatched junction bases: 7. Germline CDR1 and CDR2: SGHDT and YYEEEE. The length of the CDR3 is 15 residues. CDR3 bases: TGTGCCAGCAGCATACGACAGGGGGCTAGCAATGAGCAGTTCTTC. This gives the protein CASSIRQGASNEQFF. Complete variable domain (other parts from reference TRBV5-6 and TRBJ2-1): DAGVTQSPTHLIKTRGQQVTLRCSPKSGHDTVSWYQQALGQGPQFIFQYYEEEERQRGNFPDRFSGHQFPNYSSELNVNALLLGDSALYLCASSIRQGASNEQFFGPGTRLTVL.

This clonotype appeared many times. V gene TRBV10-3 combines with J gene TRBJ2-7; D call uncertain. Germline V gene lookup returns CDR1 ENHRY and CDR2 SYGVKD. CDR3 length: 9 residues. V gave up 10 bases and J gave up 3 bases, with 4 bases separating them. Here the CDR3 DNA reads TGTGCCAAGTACTACGAGCAGTACTTC. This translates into CAKYYEQYF.

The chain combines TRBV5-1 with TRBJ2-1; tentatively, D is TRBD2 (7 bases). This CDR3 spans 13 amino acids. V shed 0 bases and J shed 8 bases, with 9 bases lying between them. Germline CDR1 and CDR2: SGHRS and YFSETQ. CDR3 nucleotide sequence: TGCGCCAGCAGCTTGGAGGGGGGGGATGAGCAGTTCTTC. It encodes CASSLEGGDEQFF.

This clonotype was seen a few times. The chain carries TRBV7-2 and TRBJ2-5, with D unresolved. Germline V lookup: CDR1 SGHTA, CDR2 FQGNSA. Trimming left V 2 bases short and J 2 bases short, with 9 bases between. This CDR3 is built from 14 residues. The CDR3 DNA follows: TGTGCCAGCAGCTTATGGACGTCTCAAGAGACCCAGTACTTC. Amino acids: CASSLWTSQETQYF.

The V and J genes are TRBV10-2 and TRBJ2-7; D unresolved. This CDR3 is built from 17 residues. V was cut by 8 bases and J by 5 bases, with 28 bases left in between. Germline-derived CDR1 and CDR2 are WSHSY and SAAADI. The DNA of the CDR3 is TGCGCCAGCCTACACAGCTTACTCGATACCAAAACAAACGAGCAGTACTTC. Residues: CASLHSLLDTKTNEQYF.

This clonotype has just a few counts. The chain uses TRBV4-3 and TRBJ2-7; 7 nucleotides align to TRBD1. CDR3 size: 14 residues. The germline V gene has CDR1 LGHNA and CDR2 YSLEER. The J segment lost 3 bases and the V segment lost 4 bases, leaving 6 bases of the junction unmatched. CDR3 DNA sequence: TGCGCCAGCAGCCCCCTTCCAGGGGGCTACGAGCAGTACTTC. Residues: CASSPLPGGYEQYF.

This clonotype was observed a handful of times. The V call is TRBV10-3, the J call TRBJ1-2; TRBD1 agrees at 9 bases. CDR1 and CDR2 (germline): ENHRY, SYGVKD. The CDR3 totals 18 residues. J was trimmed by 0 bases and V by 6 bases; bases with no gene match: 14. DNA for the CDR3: TGTGCCATCAGGCCCGGACAGGGGCCCCGTTTTTCTAACTATGGCTACACCTTC. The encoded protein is CAIRPGQGPRFSNYGYTF.

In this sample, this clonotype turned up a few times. In DNA, the CDR3 is TGCAGTGCTAGAAGCCTTAGCGAGGGGGCACCCCTCCACTTT. This gives the protein CSARSLSEGAPLHF. The chain carries TRBV20-1 and TRBJ1-6, with D perhaps matching TRBD1 (6 bases). This CDR3 is built from 14 residues. In germline, CDR1 is DFQATT, CDR2 SNEGSKA (reference sequence). Deletions cut 2 bases from V and 11 bases from J, with 16 bases between.

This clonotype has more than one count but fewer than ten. CDR3 nucleotide sequence: TGCGCCAGCAGCCCTGGAGGGACGGGGGCTGGAAACACCATATATTTT. The encoded protein is CASSPGGTGAGNTIYF. The V and J genes are TRBV5-1 and TRBJ1-3, with D perhaps matching TRBD1 (5 bases). Germline CDR1 and CDR2: SGHRS and YFSETQ. Deletions cut 4 bases from V and 2 bases from J, with 16 bases between. The CDR3 has 16 residues.

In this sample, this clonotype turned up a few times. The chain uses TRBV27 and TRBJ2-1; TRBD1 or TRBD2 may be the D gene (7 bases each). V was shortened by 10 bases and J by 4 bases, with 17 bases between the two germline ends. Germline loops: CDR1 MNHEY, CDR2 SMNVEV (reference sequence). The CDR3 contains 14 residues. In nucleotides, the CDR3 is TGTGCCACCCAGGGGGGGGGCCCTTACAATGAGCAGTTCTTC. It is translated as CATQGGGPYNEQFF.

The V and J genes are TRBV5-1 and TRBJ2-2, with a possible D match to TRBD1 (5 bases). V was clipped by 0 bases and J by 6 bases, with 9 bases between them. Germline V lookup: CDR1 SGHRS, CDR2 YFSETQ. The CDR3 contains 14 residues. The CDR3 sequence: CASSLAQGPGELFF. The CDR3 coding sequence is TGCGCCAGCAGCTTGGCGCAGGGTCCCGGGGAGCTGTTTTTT.

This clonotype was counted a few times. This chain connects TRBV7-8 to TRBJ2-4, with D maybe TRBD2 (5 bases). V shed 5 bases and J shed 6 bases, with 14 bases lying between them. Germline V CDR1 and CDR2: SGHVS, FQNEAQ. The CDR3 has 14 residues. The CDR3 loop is CASSPDSQPNIQYF. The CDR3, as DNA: TGTGCCAGCAGCCCGGACTCCCAGCCAAACATTCAGTACTTC.